This paragraph reports one T cell receptor (beta chain). The target antigen is unknown. A much larger clone differs by one base, so this may be a read error. The sample is drawn from a study of T cell responses to AZD1222 COVID-19 vaccine. Deletions cut 6 bases from V and 4 bases from J, with 6 bases between. Per the germline V gene, CDR1 is MDHEN and CDR2 is SYDVKM. CDR3 length equals 12 residues. Libraries were prepared by immunoSEQ multiplex PCR; TCRdb keeps only in-frame clonotypes and omits some of them. Among 100,000 to 150,000 clones listed, about 91% were seen once. Study-level points and caveats: As reported, nearly half of all spike-specific TCRs target variant regions that are unmutated. No day 14 peak samples; only post-peak repertoires were characterized.

The genes are TRBV28 and TRBJ2-2; D call uncertain. This specimen consisted of peripheral blood, obtained on day 0 of AZD1222 vaccination. The source is an adult in good health. The CDR3 protein is CASSPTTGELFF. As DNA, the CDR3 is TGTGCCAGCAGCCCGACCACCGGGGAGCTGTTTTTT.